A single sample gave rise to the 31 T cell receptor beta chains below, sequenced in a study of OX40 agonist ivuxolimab in advanced cancers. Assay used: immunoSEQ multiplex PCR; TCRdb lists only in-frame clones, some missing. The table lists 96,000 or so clones, less than 85% of them singletons. Here the sequenced sample was CD4+ or CD8+ T cells sorted from blood, taken in a trial of the OX40 agonist ivuxolimab. The receptors were sampled from an adult with an advanced solid tumor such as melanoma, head and neck, liver or kidney cancer.

V usage is TRBV15 and J usage is TRBJ1-5, with TRBD1 identical over 8 bases. With 7 bases clipped from V and 0 bases from J, the junction kept 5 bases outside the gene matches. The CDR3 totals 15 residues. Germline V gives CDR1 LNHNV, CDR2 YYDKDF (reference sequence). CDR3 DNA sequence: TGTGCCACCAAACAGGGGGGACCTAGCAATCAGCCCCAGCATTTT. This sequence encodes CATKQGGPSNQPQHF.

V usage is TRBV6-1 and J usage is TRBJ1-4; D call uncertain. Germline V lookup: CDR1 MNHNS, CDR2 SASEGT. V dropped 7 bases and J dropped 7 bases, with 13 bases sitting between them. The length of the CDR3 is 13 residues. CDR3: CASTMGVGEKLFF. The CDR3 nucleotides read TGTGCCAGCACGATGGGTGTGGGTGAAAAACTGTTTTTT.

The rearrangement uses TRBV7-2 and TRBJ2-5, with D possibly called TRBD1 or TRBD2 (6 bases each). The tail of the sequence fits TRBJ2-7 better, so the J call may be wrong. CDR1 is SGHTA, CDR2 FQGNSA, per germline. The CDR3 is made up of 13 amino acids. CDR3 in DNA: TGTGCCAGCAGCTTTAGGGGGGTCAACGAGCAGTACTTC. It codes for CASSFRGVNEQYF.

The chain employs TRBV11-1 and TRBJ2-1; weak D call: TRBD1 (7 bases). CDR1 is SGHAT, CDR2 FQDESV, per germline (reference sequence). Trimming shortened V by 2 bases and J by 9 bases, and 14 bases separated the two germline ends. The CDR3 is made up of 14 amino acids. The CDR3 nucleotides are TGTGCCAGCAGCTTATTTCAGGGGGAGGTTGAGCAGTTCTTC. Protein sequence: CASSLFQGEVEQFF.

V is TRBV7-2 and J is TRBJ2-5, with D perhaps TRBD1 or TRBD2 (5 bases each). V lost 1 base and J 6 bases, leaving 9 bases between the germline ends. Germline CDR1 SGHTA, CDR2 FQGNSA. The CDR3 consists of 13 residues. In DNA form, the CDR3 reads TGTGCCAGCAGCTTAGTTGGGGGTAAGACCCAGTACTTC. Protein sequence: CASSLVGGKTQYF. Together with reference TRBV7-2 and TRBJ2-5, the CDR3 gives the full variable domain: GAGVSQSPSNKVTEKGKDVELRCDPISGHTALYWYRQSLGQGLEFLIYFQGNSAPDKSGLPSDRFSAERTGGSVSTLTIQRTQQEDSAVYLCASSLVGGKTQYFGPGTRLLVL.

The rearrangement links TRBV9 to TRBJ2-3; TRBD2 matches at 7 bases. The V and J ends lost 4 bases and 4 bases, in that order; junction bases with no gene match: 12. Per germline, CDR1 SGDLS and CDR2 YYNGEE. The CDR3 has 16 amino acids. The CDR3 is CASSPRPAGISDTQYF. CDR3 nucleotides: TGTGCCAGCAGCCCGAGACCAGCGGGAATCTCAGATACGCAGTATTTT. The entire variable domain, with the rest obtained from reference TRBV9 and TRBJ2-3, is as follows: DSGVTQTPKHLITATGQRVTLRCSPRSGDLSVYWYQQSLDQGLQFLIQYYNGEERAKGNILERFSAQQFPDLHSELNLSSLELGDSALYFCASSPRPAGISDTQYFGPGTRLTVL.

The rearrangement uses TRBV10-3 and TRBJ2-1; 12 bases line up with TRBD1. The germline V gene has CDR1 ENHRY and CDR2 SYGVKD. V gave up 4 bases and J gave up 1 base; unmatched junction bases: 8. The CDR3 runs 18 residues. The CDR3 DNA reads as TGTGCCATCAGTGGGGACAGGGGGCCGGCAGCGTCCTACAATGAGCAGTTCTTC. Translating gives CAISGDRGPAASYNEQFF.

The genes are TRBV21-1 and TRBJ1-1; the table's D call, TRBD1, was not checked against the DNA. TRBV21-1 is listed as a pseudogene. CDR3 length equals 15 residues. CDR3 region: CASKPTGAENTEAFF. CDR3 DNA: TGTGCCAGCAAGCCCACAGGGGCCGAGAACACTGAAGCTTTCTTT.

The CDR3 DNA reads TGTGCCAGCAGTGAGGATGGGAGAGGGACAGGTTTCGCCGGTGAGCAGTTCTTC. Its protein product is CASSEDGRGTGFAGEQFF. This sequence joins TRBV25-1 and TRBJ2-1; 8 positions agree with TRBD1. The CDR3 extends over 18 amino acids. The J segment lost 9 bases and the V segment lost 3 bases, leaving 19 bases of the junction unmatched. The germline CDR1 and CDR2 sequences are MGHDK and SYGVNS.

The chain carries TRBV2 and TRBJ2-7; 14 bases fit TRBD2. This CDR3 spans 15 amino acids. Unmatched junction bases numbered 10, after V lost 6 bases and J lost 9 bases. The V gene's germline CDR1 is SNHLY and CDR2 FYNNEI. CDR3 loop: CASRKSGTSGSGQYF. For the CDR3, the DNA is TGTGCCAGCAGAAAATCGGGGACTAGCGGGAGCGGGCAGTACTTC.

The rearrangement joins TRBV6-5 to TRBJ1-5, with TRBD1 as a possible D gene (6 bases). The CDR3 is made up of 15 amino acids. Trimming stripped 2 bases from V and 6 bases from J, with 14 bases between. Germline V lookup: CDR1 MNHEY, CDR2 SVGAGI. In DNA form, the CDR3 reads TGTGCCAGCAGTTACACGCGACAGGCCGGTCAGCCCCAGCATTTT. Translation: CASSYTRQAGQPQHF.

The V and J genes are TRBV29-1 and TRBJ2-7; D call uncertain. This CDR3 has 13 residues. Germline assignment: CDR1 SQVTM and CDR2 ANQGSEA. Trimming shortened V by 5 bases and J by 2 bases, and 13 bases separated the two germline ends. CDR3 sequence reads: CSVLETLTYEQYF. In DNA, the CDR3 is TGCAGCGTTCTAGAGACGTTGACCTACGAGCAGTACTTC.

The chain carries TRBV25-1 and TRBJ2-3; the D is unclear. The CDR3 length is 15 residues. Germline assignment: CDR1 MGHDK and CDR2 SYGVNS. Between the trimmed V and J ends, which lost 4 bases and 6 bases, there was a span of 17 bases. The CDR3 protein is CASSVPRSLGDTQYF. The CDR3, as DNA: TGTGCCAGCAGTGTCCCGCGGAGTTTAGGGGATACGCAGTATTTT.

This chain joins TRBV5-6 and TRBJ2-2; D may be TRBD1 or TRBD2 (5 bases each). Per the germline V gene, CDR1 is SGHDT and CDR2 is YYEEEE. This CDR3 has 12 residues. V shed 4 bases and J shed 9 bases, with 10 bases lying between them. As DNA, the CDR3 is TGTGCCAGCAGCCTGGGGGTTAGGGAGCTGTTTTTT. Translating gives CASSLGVRELFF. The variable domain in full, completed from reference TRBV5-6 and TRBJ2-2, reads DAGVTQSPTHLIKTRGQQVTLRCSPKSGHDTVSWYQQALGQGPQFIFQYYEEEERQRGNFPDRFSGHQFPNYSSELNVNALLLGDSALYLCASSLGVRELFFGEGSRLTVL.

The chain links TRBV5-5 to TRBJ1-2; D call uncertain. The CDR3 has 13 residues. Germline lookup yields CDR1 SGHKS and CDR2 YYEKEE (reference sequence). V lost 6 bases to trimming and J lost 1 base, with 10 bases between them. CDR3 loop: CASTFDGNYGYTF. DNA of the CDR3: TGTGCCAGCACCTTCGACGGTAACTATGGCTACACCTTC.

J is TRBJ1-1 and V is TRBV7-9; D is undetermined. The germline gives CDR1 SEHNR, CDR2 FQNEAQ (reference sequence). The CDR3 contains 12 residues. V shed 5 bases and J shed 11 bases, with 15 bases lying between them. The CDR3 region is CASSNQYSRAFF. Written as DNA, the CDR3 is TGTGCCAGCAGCAACCAGTACTCTAGGGCTTTCTTT.

The genes are TRBV14 and TRBJ1-2, with D possibly matching TRBD1 (5 bases). Trimming pared 2 bases from V and 4 bases from J, leaving 17 bases between. CDR1 SGHDN and CDR2 FVKESK come from the germline V gene. This CDR3 is built from 16 residues. The DNA for the CDR3 is TGTGCCAGCAGCCAAAGGGTGGCGGACGGGGGCTATGGCTACACCTTC. Its protein is CASSQRVADGGYGYTF. The full variable domain, its missing parts supplied by reference TRBV14 and TRBJ1-2, is EAGVTQFPSHSVIEKGQTVTLRCDPISGHDNLYWYRRVMGKEIKFLLHFVKESKQDESGMPNNRFLAERTGGTYSTLKVQPAELEDSGVYFCASSQRVADGGYGYTFGSGTRLTVV.

This clone was seen a handful of times. V is TRBV19 and J is TRBJ2-3; D remains ambiguous. V was clipped by 4 bases and J by 2 bases, with 7 bases between them. Germline loops: CDR1 LNHDA, CDR2 SQIVND (reference sequence). The CDR3 runs 13 residues. The CDR3 protein is CASSTTVTDTQYF. CDR3 DNA sequence: TGTGCCAGTAGTACGACTGTCACAGATACGCAGTATTTT.

Notes on this clone: In the same sample, other DNA sequences code for this CDR3. CDR3: CASSFGGAGYGYTF. The CDR3 nucleotides are TGTGCCAGCAGCTTTGGGGGCGCAGGCTATGGCTACACCTTC. V and J are TRBV27 and TRBJ1-2; possibly TRBD1 for D (6 bases). Trimming removed 6 bases at V and 4 bases at J, with 15 bases between. CDR1 and CDR2 from the germline V gene are MNHEY and SMNVEV (reference sequence). The CDR3 runs 14 residues.

As for this clone: Within the sample, other DNA sequences also encode this same CDR3. The V gene is TRBV5-6, the J gene TRBJ2-3, with D uncertain. Germline CDR1 is SGHDT and CDR2 is YYEEEE. This CDR3 has 11 residues. V was clipped by 2 bases and J by 6 bases, with 4 bases between them. CDR3 DNA sequence: TGTGCCAGCAGCTTAGGGGATACGCAGTATTTT. Translated: CASSLGDTQYF. Filled out from reference TRBV5-6 and TRBJ2-3, the complete variable domain reads DAGVTQSPTHLIKTRGQQVTLRCSPKSGHDTVSWYQQALGQGPQFIFQYYEEEERQRGNFPDRFSGHQFPNYSSELNVNALLLGDSALYLCASSLGDTQYFGPGTRLTVL.

The V call is TRBV5-1, the J call TRBJ2-6; 9 bases align to TRBD1. With 2 bases clipped from V and 1 base from J, the junction kept 1 base outside the gene matches. This CDR3 is built from 16 residues. Germline CDR1 SGHRS, CDR2 YFSETQ. The CDR3 nucleotides are TGCGCCAGCAGCTTTGACAGGGGGTCTGGGGCCAACGTCCTGACTTTC. It codes for CASSFDRGSGANVLTF. Based on the CDR3 plus reference TRBV5-1 and TRBJ2-6, the full variable domain is KAGVTQTPRYLIKTRGQQVTLSCSPISGHRSVSWYQQTPGQGLQFLFEYFSETQRNKGNFPGRFSGRQFSNSRSEMNVSTLELGDSALYLCASSFDRGSGANVLTFGAGSRLTVL.

The rearrangement links TRBV2 to TRBJ1-6; D gene unclear. The ends were cut back, 5 bases at V and 8 bases at J, with 16 bases in the middle. CDR1 and CDR2 (germline): SNHLY, FYNNEI. CDR3 length: 15 amino acids. CDR3 sequence reads: CASSTRAVVDSPLHF. As DNA, the CDR3 is TGTGCCAGCAGTACCCGGGCCGTCGTAGATTCACCCCTCCACTTT.

The chain carries TRBV18 and TRBJ2-3, with a possible D match to TRBD1 (7 bases). Germline assignment: CDR1 KGHSH and CDR2 LQKENI. V lost 0 bases to trimming and J lost 14 bases, with 15 bases between them. The CDR3 runs 13 residues. The CDR3 region has the DNA TGTGCCAGCTCACCACCTGGAGGGGGCGAACGGTATTTT. Protein: CASSPPGGGERYF.

This chain joins TRBV6-5 and TRBJ2-5; TRBD1 is a possible D gene (6 bases). Germline values: CDR1 MNHEY, CDR2 SVGAGI. The CDR3 runs 13 residues. V shed 7 bases and J shed 11 bases, with 20 bases lying between them. The CDR3 loop reads CASNSGPGRGQYF. For the CDR3, the DNA is TGTGCCAGCAACAGCGGCCCGGGAAGGGGGCAGTACTTC.

This clone was observed a single time. The chain carries TRBV6-5 and TRBJ1-3; 8 bases fit TRBD1. Trimming removed 3 bases from V and 4 bases from J; junction bases left unmatched: 8. The germline gives CDR1 MNHEY, CDR2 SVGAGI. The CDR3 is 16 amino acids. The chain's CDR3 is CASSYVDRGEGNTIYF. DNA of the CDR3: TGTGCCAGCAGTTATGTCGACAGGGGCGAAGGAAACACCATATATTTT.

This clone appeared a few times. The genes are TRBV2 and TRBJ1-2; 7 nucleotides match TRBD1. The germline V gene encodes CDR1 SNHLY and CDR2 FYNNEI. The CDR3 contains 14 residues. Trimming at V came to 6 bases and at J to 1 base, leaving 5 bases not matched to a gene. The CDR3 nucleotides are TGTGCCAGCAGAGAACAGGGGAGTAACTATGGCTACACCTTC. Translated: CASREQGSNYGYTF.

The chain carries TRBV7-2 and TRBJ2-3, with a weak D call TRBD2 (6 bases). V was trimmed by 5 bases and J by 3 bases, leaving 24 bases between them. CDR3 length: 18 residues. CDR1 is SGHTA, CDR2 FQGNSA, per germline. The CDR3 protein is CASSRLGSGGPRTDTQYF. CDR3 bases: TGTGCCAGCAGCCGCCTCGGGAGCGGCGGACCTAGAACAGATACGCAGTATTTT.

V is TRBV6-1 and J is TRBJ1-5; D perhaps matches TRBD1 (5 bases). The germline CDR1 and CDR2 sequences are MNHNS and SASEGT. Trimming removed 3 bases at V and 0 bases at J, with 18 bases between. CDR3 length: 18 residues. The CDR3 spells CASSERAGTYYSNQPQHF. CDR3 in DNA: TGTGCCAGCAGTGAGAGGGCCGGGACTTACTATAGCAATCAGCCCCAGCATTTT.

The rearrangement links TRBV6-1 to TRBJ1-1, with 10 bases fitting TRBD1. Germline CDR1 reads MNHNS; CDR2 reads SASEGT. Losses at the gene ends were 5 bases for V and 4 bases for J; bases not matched to a gene: 7. The CDR3 is made up of 15 amino acids. The CDR3 reads CASSTGTGDRTEAFF. The CDR3 coding sequence is TGTGCCAGCAGTACCGGGACAGGGGATCGCACTGAAGCTTTCTTT.

The table lists this clone with a few counts. The chain has TRBV5-1 and TRBJ2-1, with 9 nucleotides matching TRBD1. V was pared by 2 bases and J by 8 bases, with 5 bases of the junction left unmatched. The CDR3 covers 14 residues. CDR1 and CDR2 from the germline V gene are SGHRS and YFSETQ. DNA of the CDR3: TGCGCCAGCAGCTTACAGGGGGCTGCGGATGAGCAGTTCTTC. It is translated as CASSLQGAADEQFF.

The CDR3 spells CASSMVGFTGELFF. The CDR3 DNA is TGTGCCAGTAGTATGGTAGGATTCACCGGGGAGCTGTTTTTT. The chain has TRBV19 and TRBJ2-2, with D uncertain. Germline CDR1 and CDR2: LNHDA and SQIVND (reference sequence). Trimming cost V 3 bases and J 4 bases, with 9 bases left between them. The CDR3 totals 14 residues.